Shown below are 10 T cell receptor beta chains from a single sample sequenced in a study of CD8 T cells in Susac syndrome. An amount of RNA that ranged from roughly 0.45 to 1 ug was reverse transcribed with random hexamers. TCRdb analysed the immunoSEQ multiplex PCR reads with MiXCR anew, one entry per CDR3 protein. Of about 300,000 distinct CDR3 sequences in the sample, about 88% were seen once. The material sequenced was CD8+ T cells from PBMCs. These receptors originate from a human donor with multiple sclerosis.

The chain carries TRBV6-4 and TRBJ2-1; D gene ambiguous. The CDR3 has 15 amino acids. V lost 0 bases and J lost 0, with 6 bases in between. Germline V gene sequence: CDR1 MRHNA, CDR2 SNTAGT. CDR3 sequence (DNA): TGTGCCAGCAGTGACTCGATGAGCTCCTACAATGAGCAGTTCTTC. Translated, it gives CASSDSMSSYNEQFF.

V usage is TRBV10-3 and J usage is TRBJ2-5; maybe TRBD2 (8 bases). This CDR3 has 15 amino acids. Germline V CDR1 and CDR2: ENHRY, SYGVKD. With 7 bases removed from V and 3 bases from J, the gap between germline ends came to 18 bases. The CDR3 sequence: CAINQRGTVEETQYF. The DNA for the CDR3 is TGTGCCATCAACCAGCGGGGGACAGTCGAAGAGACCCAGTACTTC.

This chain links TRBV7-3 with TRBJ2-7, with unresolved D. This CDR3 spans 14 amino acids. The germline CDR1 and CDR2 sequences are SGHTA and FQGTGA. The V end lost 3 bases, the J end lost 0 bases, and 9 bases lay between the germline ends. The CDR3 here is CASSFSGDSYEQYF. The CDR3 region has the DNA TGTGCCAGCAGCTTTTCCGGAGACTCCTACGAGCAGTACTTC.

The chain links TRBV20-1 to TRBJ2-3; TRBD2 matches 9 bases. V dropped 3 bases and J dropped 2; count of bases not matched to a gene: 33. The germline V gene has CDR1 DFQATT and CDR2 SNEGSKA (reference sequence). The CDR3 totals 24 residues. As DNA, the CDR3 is TGCAGTGCTAGCCCTAGCTGGCTAGCGGGGACATCAACCGTCCGCGCGTTTTCCACAGATACGCAGTATTTT. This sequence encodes CSASPSWLAGTSTVRAFSTDTQYF.

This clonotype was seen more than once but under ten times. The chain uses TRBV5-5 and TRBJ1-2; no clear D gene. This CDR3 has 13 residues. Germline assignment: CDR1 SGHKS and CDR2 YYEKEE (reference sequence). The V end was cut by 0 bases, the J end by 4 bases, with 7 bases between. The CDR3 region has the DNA TGTGCCAGCAGCTTGGGGACGGCCTATGGCTACACCTTC. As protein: CASSLGTAYGYTF.

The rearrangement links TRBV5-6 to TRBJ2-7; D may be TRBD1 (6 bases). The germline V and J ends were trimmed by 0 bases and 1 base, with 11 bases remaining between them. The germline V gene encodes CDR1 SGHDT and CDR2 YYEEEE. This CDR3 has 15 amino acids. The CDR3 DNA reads TGTGCCAGCAGCTTGGGAGGGGGACAATCCTACGAGCAGTACTTC. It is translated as CASSLGGGQSYEQYF.

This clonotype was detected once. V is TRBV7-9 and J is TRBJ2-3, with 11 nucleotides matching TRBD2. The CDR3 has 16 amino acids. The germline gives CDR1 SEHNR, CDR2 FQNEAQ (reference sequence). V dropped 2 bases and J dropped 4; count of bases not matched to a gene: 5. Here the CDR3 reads CASSLPLAGAADTQYF. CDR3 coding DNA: TGTGCCAGCAGCTTACCACTAGCGGGGGCCGCAGATACGCAGTATTTT.

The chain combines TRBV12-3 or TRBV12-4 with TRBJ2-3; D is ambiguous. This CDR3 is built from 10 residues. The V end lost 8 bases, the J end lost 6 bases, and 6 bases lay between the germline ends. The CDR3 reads CASSPDTQYF. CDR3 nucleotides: TGTGCCAGCTCACCGGATACGCAGTATTTT.

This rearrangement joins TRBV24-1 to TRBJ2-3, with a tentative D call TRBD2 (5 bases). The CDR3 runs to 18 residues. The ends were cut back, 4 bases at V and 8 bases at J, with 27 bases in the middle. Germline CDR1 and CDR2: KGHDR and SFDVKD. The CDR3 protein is CATSETPRVTVEAGTQYF. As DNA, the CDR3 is TGTGCCACCAGTGAAACCCCGCGGGTAACGGTGGAAGCCGGTACGCAGTATTTT.

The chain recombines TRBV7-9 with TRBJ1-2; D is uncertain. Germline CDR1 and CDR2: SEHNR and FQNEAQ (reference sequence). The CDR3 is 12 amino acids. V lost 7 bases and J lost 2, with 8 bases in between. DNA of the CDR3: TGTGCCAGCACATGGAAAAACTATGGCTACACCTTC. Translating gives CASTWKNYGYTF.